The subject of this entry is one TCR beta chain. The antigen remains unidentified. The data were obtained in a study of shared clonotypes between healthy human individuals. Overall study results and limits: Rarefaction demonstrated incomplete sorted-subset sequencing despite large depth.

Germline trimming cut 4 bases from V and 6 bases from J; bases unmatched to any gene: 1. Germline V gene lookup returns CDR1 SQVTM and CDR2 ANQGSEA. This CDR3 has 12 amino acids. Libraries were prepared by immunoSEQ multiplex PCR; TCRdb keeps only in-frame clonotypes and omits some of them. Among about 700,000 clones listed, about 91% were seen once. Cells designated naive CD8 were CD45RO-negative and were positively selected for CCR7, with terminally differentiated effector memory CD45RA+ cells excluded. This sequence was found in a man aged 25-45 years in good health. The gene calls are TRBV29-1 and TRBJ2-1; TRBD1 aligns across 9 bases. Sequences were obtained from naive CD8+ T cells sorted from blood. CDR3 sequence: CSVAGQGNEQFF. The CDR3 nucleotides read TGCAGCGTTGCGGGACAGGGCAATGAGCAGTTCTTC.